These 25 T cell receptor beta chains originate from one sample sequenced in a study of spatial heterogeneity in lung cancer. Study-wide findings and caveats: Tumoral mutation counts were tracked by counts of expanded intratumoral alpha and beta TCRs.

TCRdb called the 5' RACE reads again in MiXCR, with one record for every CDR3 protein. The sample shows about 9,800 distinct CDR3 sequences, roughly 54% of them seen only once. As to time point: sample taken at primary tumor resection. The antigens of these receptors remain unknown. The sequenced sample was lung tumor tissue, obtained at surgery. These receptors were collected from a female donor with early-stage non-small cell lung cancer.

The V call is TRBV20-1, the J call TRBJ2-1, with D unclear. Between the trimmed V and J ends, which lost 5 bases and 5 bases, there was a span of 10 bases. There are 12 residues in the CDR3. The V gene's germline CDR1 is DFQATT and CDR2 SNEGSKA (reference sequence). In DNA, the CDR3 is TGCAGTGCTCCCCGACGAAACAATGAGCAGTTCTTC. Translated: CSAPRRNNEQFF.

The sample holds a few counts of this clonotype. This chain uses TRBV5-1 with TRBJ2-7, with a possible D match to TRBD2 (5 bases). V was trimmed by 0 bases and J by 4 bases, leaving 11 bases between them. Germline V CDR1 and CDR2: SGHRS, YFSETQ. This CDR3 spans 14 amino acids. This chain's CDR3 is CASSLESWEYEQYF. The CDR3 DNA reads TGCGCCAGCAGCTTGGAATCGTGGGAGTACGAGCAGTACTTC.

The sample holds one count of this clonotype. The chain links TRBV12-3 or TRBV12-4 to TRBJ1-5; TRBD1 is a possible D gene (6 bases). This CDR3 has 13 residues. Trimming removed 8 bases from V and 4 bases from J, with 12 bases in between. The CDR3 DNA sequence: TGTGCCAGCTCGATAGGGGGGAATCAGCCCCAGCATTTT. Its protein product is CASSIGGNQPQHF.

This clonotype was seen more than once but under ten times. The chain recombines TRBV7-9 with TRBJ1-4; 7 nucleotides align to TRBD1. The germline CDR1 and CDR2 sequences are SEHNR and FQNEAQ (reference sequence). With 4 bases clipped from V and 4 bases from J, the junction kept 9 bases outside the gene matches. This CDR3 has 16 amino acids. The CDR3 DNA is TGTGCCAGCAGCTCTATAGGGGGACAGCTTAATGAAAAACTGTTTTTT. It yields the protein CASSSIGGQLNEKLFF.

This clonotype counts as medium-sized (0.01 to 0.1%). The chain is built from TRBV15 and TRBJ1-6; no definite D call. This CDR3 is 13 amino acids long. CDR1 is LNHNV and CDR2 is YYDKDF in the germline V gene (reference sequence). Trimming shortened V by 1 base and J by 7 bases, and 5 bases separated the two germline ends. The CDR3, as DNA: TGTGCCACCAGCAGAGTTGTAAATTCACCCCTCCACTTT. Translation gives CATSRVVNSPLHF.

DNA for the CDR3: TGTGCCAGCAGTGGTACAGGGGTCAATCAGCCCCAGCATTTT. Encoded protein: CASSGTGVNQPQHF. The rearrangement joins TRBV6-1 to TRBJ1-5; 7 positions agree with TRBD1. The V gene end was trimmed by 4 bases and the J gene end by 3 bases; junction bases not matched to a gene: 3. Germline CDR1 MNHNS, CDR2 SASEGT. The CDR3 length is 14 residues.

This clonotype was counted a single time. The chain couples TRBV30 to TRBJ1-4; D unresolved. The CDR3 extends over 14 amino acids. Germline values: CDR1 GTSNPN, CDR2 SVGIG (reference sequence). V shed 0 bases and J shed 5 bases, with 10 bases lying between them. For the CDR3, the DNA is TGTGCCTGGAGTGTTGGAACTGCGAATGAAAAACTGTTTTTT. Translated: CAWSVGTANEKLFF.

This rearrangement joins TRBV2 to TRBJ1-6; D call uncertain. Trimming took off 7 bases at V and 0 bases at J, with 10 bases between the two ends. The CDR3 loop spans 15 amino acids. Looked up from germline, CDR1 is SNHLY and CDR2 is FYNNEI. The CDR3 DNA reads TGTGCCAGCAAAAGTCTTAGCTCCTATAATTCACCCCTCCACTTT. This encodes CASKSLSSYNSPLHF.

The chain combines TRBV6-5 with TRBJ1-1; 7 nucleotides agree with TRBD1. Germline CDR1 MNHEY, CDR2 SVGAGI. CDR3 length: 18 amino acids. After removal of 5 bases from V and 1 base from J, the junction contained 16 bases not matched to a gene. The CDR3 DNA reads TGTGCCAGCAGTCCAAGACAGGGAAGGCCGAAGGGGAACACTGAAGCTTTCTTT. As protein: CASSPRQGRPKGNTEAFF.

The chain employs TRBV5-5 and TRBJ1-2; no clear D gene. Trimming shortened V by 3 bases and J by 2 bases, and 8 bases separated the two germline ends. Germline CDR1 reads SGHKS; CDR2 reads YYEKEE (reference sequence). CDR3 size: 13 residues. The CDR3 protein is CASSSYNNYGYTF. As DNA, the CDR3 is TGTGCCAGCAGCTCTTACAACAACTATGGCTACACCTTC.

The chain is built from TRBV6-2 or TRBV6-3 and TRBJ2-1; perhaps TRBD2 as D (7 bases). V was shortened by 8 bases and J by 3 bases, with 14 bases between the two germline ends. Germline CDR1 MNHEY, CDR2 SVGEGT. CDR3 length: 14 amino acids. The CDR3 coding sequence is TGTGCCAGCTCAGGGGAGGGCCTCTACAATGAGCAGTTCTTC. Protein product: CASSGEGLYNEQFF.

The genes are TRBV6-6 and TRBJ1-5; D might be TRBD1 (5 bases). CDR1 is MNHNY and CDR2 is SVGAGI in the germline V gene (reference sequence). V lost 2 bases and J lost 6, with 8 bases in between. The CDR3 is made up of 13 amino acids. CDR3 sequence reads: CASSYDGGQPQHF. The CDR3 DNA reads TGTGCCAGCAGTTACGACGGGGGTCAGCCCCAGCATTTT.

Concerning this clonotype: A much larger clone lies a single base off, so this may be a read error. V and J are TRBV6-5 and TRBJ1-2; D is unresolved. This CDR3 has 12 residues. The germline V gene has CDR1 MNHEY and CDR2 SVGAGI. The V end lost 6 bases, the J end lost 2 bases, and 7 bases lay between the germline ends. The CDR3 DNA is TGTGCCAGCAGAACGGGCAACTATGGCTACACCTTC. Residues: CASRTGNYGYTF.

This sequence joins TRBV6-5 and TRBJ1-1; D not certain. The CDR3 runs 12 residues. Germline-derived CDR1 and CDR2 are MNHEY and SVGAGI. V gave up 6 bases and J gave up 11 bases, with 16 bases separating them. In nucleotides, the CDR3 is TGTGCCAGCAGCCGCTCCCCTAAGATGGCTTTCTTT. This codes for CASSRSPKMAFF.

The chain employs TRBV5-1 and TRBJ2-5, with D perhaps TRBD2 (5 bases). Trimming removed 0 bases at V and 13 bases at J, with 13 bases between. Per the germline V gene, CDR1 is SGHRS and CDR2 is YFSETQ. The CDR3 totals 12 residues. CDR3 sequence (DNA): TGCGCCAGCAGCTTGGCGGGAAAGCTATTGTACTTC. It specifies CASSLAGKLLYF. The full variable domain, rest sourced from reference TRBV5-1 and TRBJ2-5, is KAGVTQTPRYLIKTRGQQVTLSCSPISGHRSVSWYQQTPGQGLQFLFEYFSETQRNKGNFPGRFSGRQFSNSRSEMNVSTLELGDSALYLCASSLAGKLLYFGPGTRLLVL.

Judged by abundance, this clonotype is medium-sized (0.01 to 0.1%). The gene calls are TRBV6-2 or TRBV6-3 and TRBJ2-1; D tentatively fits TRBD1 or TRBD2 (6 bases each). V shed 4 bases and J shed 6 bases, with 22 bases lying between them. The CDR3 extends over 17 amino acids. The V gene's germline CDR1 is MNHEY and CDR2 SVGEGT. The CDR3 sequence is CASSSREHLGDINEQFF. The CDR3 region has the DNA TGTGCCAGCAGTTCGCGGGAACACCTCGGGGACATCAATGAGCAGTTCTTC.

To note about this clonotype: At one boundary the junction diverges from the germline segment, which might be a read error. The chain carries TRBV7-7 and TRBJ2-3; D possibly corresponds to TRBD2 (6 bases). The CDR3 is 15 amino acids. Germline V gives CDR1 SSHAT, CDR2 FNYEAQ (reference sequence). The CDR3: CASSPGGARPDTQYF. The DNA for the CDR3 is TGTGCTAGCAGTCCCGGCGGGGCGAGACCAGATACGCAGTATTTT.

The rearrangement uses TRBV5-1 and TRBJ1-5; tentatively, D is TRBD1 (6 bases). Germline loops: CDR1 SGHRS, CDR2 YFSETQ. The CDR3 sequence is 14 residues long. The V end was cut by 0 bases, the J end by 5 bases, with 9 bases between. The CDR3 sequence is CASSLGPGDQPQHF. The CDR3 DNA is TGCGCCAGCAGCTTGGGGCCAGGGGATCAGCCCCAGCATTTT.

This sequence joins TRBV27 and TRBJ2-2; no reliable D call. From germline, CDR1 is MNHEY and CDR2 SMNVEV (reference sequence). V was pared by 2 bases and J by 0 bases, with 4 bases between. The CDR3 is 14 amino acids. The CDR3 bases are TGTGCCAGCAGTTTAGGCGCGAACACCGGGGAGCTGTTTTTT. It yields the protein CASSLGANTGELFF.

The chain is built from TRBV29-1 and TRBJ2-4; weak D call: TRBD2 (6 bases). V gave up 6 bases and J gave up 1 base, with 10 bases separating them. Germline V gene data show CDR1 as SQVTM and CDR2 as ANQGSEA. There are 13 residues in the CDR3. CDR3 in DNA: TGCAGCGTCAAGGAGGGGGCCAAAAACATTCAGTACTTC. This gives the protein CSVKEGAKNIQYF.

This clonotype is deemed medium-sized. J is TRBJ1-6 and V is TRBV7-6, with D tentatively TRBD1 (5 bases). The CDR3 is 15 residues long. The germline V gene has CDR1 SGHVS and CDR2 FNYEAQ. V was clipped by 1 base and J by 1 base, with 5 bases between them. The CDR3 spells CASSLGTSYNSPLHF. CDR3 sequence (DNA): TGTGCCAGCAGCTTAGGGACATCCTATAATTCACCCCTCCACTTT.

This chain links TRBV6-2 or TRBV6-3 with TRBJ1-1; no clear D gene. V lost 4 bases to trimming and J lost 0 bases, with 12 bases between them. CDR3 size: 15 residues. Germline V gives CDR1 MNHEY, CDR2 SVGEGT. CDR3 sequence: CASSSALTMNTEAFF. Here the CDR3 DNA reads TGTGCCAGCAGTTCCGCGCTCACGATGAACACTGAAGCTTTCTTT.

The table lists this clonotype with a few counts. This chain joins TRBV9 and TRBJ1-6; TRBD1 agrees at 9 bases. In germline, CDR1 is SGDLS, CDR2 YYNGEE. The trim removed 4 bases at V and 7 bases at J, leaving 3 bases unmatched. The length of the CDR3 is 14 residues. The CDR3 sequence: CASSPDRGNSPLHF. CDR3 nucleotides: TGTGCCAGCAGCCCTGACAGGGGGAATTCACCCCTCCACTTT.

V usage is TRBV7-6 and J usage is TRBJ2-5, with 9 positions matching TRBD2. This CDR3 is built from 16 residues. The V gene's germline CDR1 is SGHVS and CDR2 FNYEAQ. The V and J ends lost 5 bases and 1 base, in that order; junction bases with no gene match: 8. This CDR3 reads CASSPNSGGPQETQYF. The CDR3 region has the DNA TGTGCCAGCAGCCCTAATAGCGGGGGCCCCCAAGAGACCCAGTACTTC.

The chain is built from TRBV11-2 and TRBJ2-3, with 7 bases identical to TRBD2. Trimming at V came to 5 bases and at J to 2 bases, leaving 7 bases not matched to a gene. Germline CDR1 reads SGHAT; CDR2 reads FQNNGV. There are 15 residues in the CDR3. CDR3 protein: CASSPRGVTTDTQYF. The DNA for the CDR3 is TGTGCCAGCAGCCCCCGGGGGGTCACCACAGATACGCAGTATTTT. Together with reference TRBV11-2 and TRBJ2-3, the CDR3 gives the full variable domain: EAGVAQSPRYKIIEKRQSVAFWCNPISGHATLYWYQQILGQGPKLLIQFQNNGVVDDSQLPKDRFSAERLKGVDSTLKIQPAKLEDSAVYLCASSPRGVTTDTQYFGPGTRLTVL.